The clone carrying this TCR beta chain was recorded a few times. Its specificity is unknown. This sample was included in a study of T cells in Graves' hyperthyroidism and ophthalmopathy. RNA transcripts gave rise to amplified TCR beta CDR3 regions. Using the HTBI primer set, a first-round RT-PCR was run on the TCR CDR3. TCRdb processed the multiplex PCR reads anew with MiXCR; each CDR3 protein has one entry. The table has some 690,000 distinct CDR3 sequences, roughly a sixth seen once. Patients were excluded for uncontrolled infection, other autoimmune disease, pregnancy or lactation. The study, taken as a whole, reports: Blood held most thyroid clonotypes expanded above 0.001 frequency.

V dropped 4 bases and J dropped 6; count of bases not matched to a gene: 7. The CDR3 spans 14 residues. The germline CDR1 and CDR2 sequences are LGHDT and YNNKEL (reference sequence). This TCR was recovered from a man aged 50-60 years with Graves' hyperthyroidism. The sample consisted of blood. The chain links TRBV3-1 to TRBJ2-7; 9 bases are shared with TRBD1. This CDR3 is CASSLTDRGIEQYF. The CDR3 nucleotides are TGTGCCAGCAGCCTCACAGACAGGGGGATCGAGCAGTACTTC.